This is a list of T cell receptor beta chains from one sample in a study of blood T cell repertoires in COVID-19. Using immunoSEQ multiplex PCR, the repertoire was profiled, and TCRdb retains in-frame clones only, with some absent. The repertoire consists of 200,000 to 250,000 clones, with 80% to 90% occurring once and the leading ten covering 3.5% to 4.5%. Material for sequencing was peripheral blood. The receptors stem from a man aged 50-60 years with acute or convalescent COVID-19. Both conserved end residues are part of each CDR3. D genes are given only for firm matches. Only part of the rows carry a size: once, few, many, or a class if the clone is expanded.

j_call clone_size d_call v_call cdr3_aa cdr3_nt
TRBJ1-3 NA NA TRBV2 CASSPQGLSGNTIYF TGTGCCAGCAGCCCGCAGGGGCTCTCTGGAAACACCATATATTTT
TRBJ2-1 NA TRBD2 TRBV7-9 CASSFTSGGSWSSYNEQFF TGTGCCAGCAGCTTCACTAGCGGGGGGTCCTGGAGCTCCTACAATGAGCAGTTCTTC
TRBJ1-6 NA TRBD1 TRBV19 CATRQGSSYNSPLHF TGTGCCACACGACAGGGCTCGTCCTATAATTCACCCCTCCACTTT
TRBJ2-7 many TRBD1 TRBV6-5 CASSYGQGALYEQYF TGTGCCAGCAGTTACGGTCAGGGGGCTCTCTACGAGCAGTACTTC
TRBJ1-1 NA TRBD1 TRBV6-5 CASGQGARVEAFF TGTGCCAGCGGACAGGGGGCACGAGTTGAAGCTTTCTTT
TRBJ1-2 NA NA TRBV18 CASSPQSSNYGYTF TGTGCCAGCTCACCACAGAGCTCAAACTATGGCTACACCTTC
TRBJ1-6 NA NA TRBV19 CASSIGTGLGSPLHF TGTGCCAGTAGTATTGGAACAGGGCTAGGTTCACCCCTCCACTTT
TRBJ1-6 NA NA TRBV7-9 CASSSTAGGVSPLHF TGTGCCAGCAGCTCCACTGCCGGGGGGGTTTCACCCCTCCACTTT
TRBJ1-1 NA NA TRBV12-3/TRBV12-4 CASSQGSTEAFF TGTGCCAGCAGTCAGGGTTCCACTGAAGCTTTCTTT
TRBJ1-5 NA NA TRBV19 CASSIVRGYQPQHF TGTGCCAGTAGTATCGTAAGGGGTTATCAGCCCCAGCATTTT
TRBJ1-5 NA NA TRBV2 CASSEAGSNQPQHF TGTGCCAGCAGTGAGGCAGGAAGCAATCAGCCCCAGCATTTT
TRBJ1-1 NA NA TRBV5-5 CASSSDMNTEAFF TGTGCCAGCAGCTCGGACATGAACACTGAAGCTTTCTTT
TRBJ1-2 NA NA TRBV9 CATQRDGPQAF TGTGCCACCCAGCGGGATGGGCCTCAGGCCTTC
TRBJ2-3 few NA TRBV5-4 CASSFQGSTDTQYF TGTGCCAGCAGCTTTCAGGGCAGCACAGATACGCAGTATTTT
TRBJ2-7 NA NA TRBV11-2 CASSFAGSYEQYF TGTGCCAGCAGCTTTGCGGGGAGCTACGAGCAGTACTTC
TRBJ2-5 NA TRBD1 TRBV3-1/TRBV3-2 CASSQNRGGETQYF TGTGCCAGCAGCCAAAACAGGGGCGGAGAGACCCAGTACTTC
TRBJ2-7 NA TRBD2 TRBV10-3 CATKGLAGSYEQYF TGTGCCACCAAGGGACTAGCGGGCTCCTACGAGCAGTACTTC
TRBJ1-1 NA NA TRBV6-6 CASSYSRLEAFF TGTGCCAGCAGTTACTCACGACTTGAAGCTTTCTTT
TRBJ2-5 NA NA TRBV30 CACPGVAWETQYF TGTGCCTGCCCCGGGGTGGCCTGGGAGACCCAGTACTTC
TRBJ1-2 NA NA TRBV7-9 CASSPAGPVYGYTF TGTGCCAGCAGCCCCGCGGGCCCCGTCTATGGCTACACCTTC
TRBJ2-2 NA NA TRBV5-5 CASSSRSGDLTHGELFF TGTGCCAGCAGCTCCCGATCGGGGGACCTAACCCACGGGGAGCTGTTTTTT
TRBJ2-5 NA TRBD2 TRBV19 CASSGSLAADQETQYF TGTGCCAGTAGTGGATCACTAGCGGCGGACCAAGAGACCCAGTACTTC
TRBJ1-2 once NA TRBV6-5 CASSQGPGRGGYTF TGTGCCAGCAGCCAAGGGCCAGGGCGGGGCGGCTACACCTTC
TRBJ1-2 few NA TRBV5-1 CASSLGQGNYGYTF TGCGCCAGCAGCTTGGGTCAGGGGAACTATGGCTACACCTTC
TRBJ1-1 NA NA TRBV6-5 CASSYSPQGGQSEAFF TGTGCCAGCAGTTACTCCCCTCAAGGAGGACAGTCTGAAGCTTTCTTT
TRBJ1-6 NA NA TRBV30 CACTPPGNYNSPLHF TGTGCCTGCACGCCTCCGGGAAATTATAATTCACCCCTCCACTTT
TRBJ1-2 NA NA TRBV3-1/TRBV3-2 CASSLAGFTYGYTF TGTGCCAGCAGCCTGGCAGGGTTTACCTATGGCTACACCTTC
TRBJ2-2 NA TRBD2 TRBV27 CASSFWVAGFTGELFF TGTGCCAGCAGTTTCTGGGTAGCGGGGTTCACCGGGGAGCTGTTTTTT
TRBJ1-6 NA NA TRBV18 CASSPLGGRDNSPLHF TGTGCCAGCTCACCCTTGGGGGGTAGGGATAATTCACCCCTCCACTTT
TRBJ1-2 few NA TRBV10-2 CASSEVQGTNYGYTF TGCGCCAGCAGTGAGGTTCAGGGGACTAACTATGGCTACACCTTC
TRBJ1-4 NA NA TRBV6-5 CASSRANEKLFF TGTGCCAGCAGCCGCGCTAATGAAAAACTGTTTTTT
TRBJ1-3 NA TRBD1 TRBV10-2 CASTPGTGVGNTIYF TGCGCCAGCACCCCCGGGACAGGGGTTGGAAACACCATATATTTT
TRBJ1-5 NA NA TRBV5-8 CASSGRQGNQPQHF TGTGCCAGCAGTGGACGACAGGGCAATCAGCCCCAGCATTTT
TRBJ2-5 NA TRBD1 TRBV5-1 CASSGTGHLLETQYF TGCGCCAGCAGCGGGACAGGCCACCTTCTAGAGACCCAGTACTTC
TRBJ2-7 NA TRBD1 TRBV4-1 CASSSRGDRGAEQYF TGCGCCAGCAGCTCAAGAGGGGACAGGGGGGCCGAGCAGTACTTC
TRBJ2-2 NA NA TRBV5-1 CASSLEKWGLASERTGELFF TGCGCCAGCAGCTTGGAAAAGTGGGGACTCGCCTCCGAACGGACCGGGGAGCTGTTTTTT
TRBJ2-5 few NA TRBV29-1 CSVAKQHQETQYF TGCAGCGTTGCCAAACAGCACCAAGAGACCCAGTACTTC
TRBJ1-2 NA NA TRBV6-5 CASSYPGGYTF TGTGCCAGCAGTTACCCGGGAGGCTACACCTTC
TRBJ1-5 NA TRBD1 TRBV19 CASSVGQGHQPQHF TGTGCCAGTAGTGTCGGACAGGGACATCAGCCCCAGCATTTT
TRBJ2-7 once TRBD1 TRBV11-1 CASSLGQGVYEQYF TGTGCCAGCAGCTTAGGACAGGGGGTGTACGAGCAGTACTTC
TRBJ1-1 NA TRBD1 TRBV6-4 CASSETYRGEAFF TGTGCCAGCAGTGAAACTTACAGGGGTGAAGCTTTCTTT
TRBJ1-2 NA NA TRBV20-1 CSAGDNYGYTF TGCAGTGCAGGAGATAACTATGGCTACACCTTC
TRBJ2-2 NA TRBD1 TRBV6-6 CASSYSGTGVTGELFF TGTGCCAGCAGTTACTCGGGGACAGGGGTCACCGGGGAGCTGTTTTTT
TRBJ2-7 few NA TRBV7-9 CASSLGGDLFYEQYF TGTGCCAGCAGCTTAGGCGGGGACCTATTCTACGAGCAGTACTTC
TRBJ1-1 NA TRBD1 TRBV2 CASRVGGQLMNTEAFF TGTGCCAGCAGGGTAGGGGGCCAACTCATGAACACTGAAGCTTTCTTT
TRBJ1-2 NA NA TRBV5-4 CASRGTNYGYTF TGTGCCAGCCGAGGGACAAACTATGGCTACACCTTC